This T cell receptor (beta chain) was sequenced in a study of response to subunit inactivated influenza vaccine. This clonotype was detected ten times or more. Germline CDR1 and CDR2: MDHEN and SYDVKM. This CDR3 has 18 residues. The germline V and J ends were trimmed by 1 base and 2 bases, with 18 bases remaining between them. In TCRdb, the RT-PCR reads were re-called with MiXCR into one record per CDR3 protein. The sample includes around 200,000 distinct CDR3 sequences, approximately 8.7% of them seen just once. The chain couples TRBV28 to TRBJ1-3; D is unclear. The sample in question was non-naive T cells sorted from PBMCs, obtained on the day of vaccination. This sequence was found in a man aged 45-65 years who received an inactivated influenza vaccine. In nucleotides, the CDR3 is TGTGCCAGCAGTTTATTTTGGCCCGAACGAACCCCTGGAAACACCATATATTTT. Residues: CASSLFWPERTPGNTIYF.